This T cell receptor beta chain is drawn from a study of blood T cell repertoires in COVID-19. Study summary: Whether acute or convalescent, the COVID-19 samples came from the United States, Italy and Spain. The cDNA or gDNA used as material had been derived from T cells, B-cell-depleted T cells, or PBMCs.

V lost 6 bases and J 7 bases, leaving 15 bases between the germline ends. The CDR3 consists of 14 residues. Germline V gene data show CDR1 as LNHDA and CDR2 as SQIVND (reference sequence). In the original workflow: Reference gene primer amplification gave nucleated cell count estimates. Assay used: immunoSEQ multiplex PCR; TCRdb lists only in-frame clones, some missing. D and trimming come from the DNA, and the V and J calls and clone size come from that table. This table has approximately 70,000 clones, approximately 90% appearing once. Sequenced sample: peripheral blood. The source of this sequence is a woman aged 60-70 years with active COVID-19. The chain recombines TRBV19 with TRBJ2-2; maybe TRBD2 (5 bases). In nucleotides, the CDR3 is TGTGCCAGTAGCCCGCGGGCAGAGCTCGGGGAGCTGTTTTTT. Amino acid sequence: CASSPRAELGELFF. The entire variable domain, with the rest obtained from reference TRBV19 and TRBJ2-2, is as follows: DGGITQSPKYLFRKEGQNVTLSCEQNLNHDAMYWYRQDPGQGLRLIYYSQIVNDFQKGDIAEGYSVSREKKESFPLTVTSAQKNPTAFYLCASSPRAELGELFFGEGSRLTVL.